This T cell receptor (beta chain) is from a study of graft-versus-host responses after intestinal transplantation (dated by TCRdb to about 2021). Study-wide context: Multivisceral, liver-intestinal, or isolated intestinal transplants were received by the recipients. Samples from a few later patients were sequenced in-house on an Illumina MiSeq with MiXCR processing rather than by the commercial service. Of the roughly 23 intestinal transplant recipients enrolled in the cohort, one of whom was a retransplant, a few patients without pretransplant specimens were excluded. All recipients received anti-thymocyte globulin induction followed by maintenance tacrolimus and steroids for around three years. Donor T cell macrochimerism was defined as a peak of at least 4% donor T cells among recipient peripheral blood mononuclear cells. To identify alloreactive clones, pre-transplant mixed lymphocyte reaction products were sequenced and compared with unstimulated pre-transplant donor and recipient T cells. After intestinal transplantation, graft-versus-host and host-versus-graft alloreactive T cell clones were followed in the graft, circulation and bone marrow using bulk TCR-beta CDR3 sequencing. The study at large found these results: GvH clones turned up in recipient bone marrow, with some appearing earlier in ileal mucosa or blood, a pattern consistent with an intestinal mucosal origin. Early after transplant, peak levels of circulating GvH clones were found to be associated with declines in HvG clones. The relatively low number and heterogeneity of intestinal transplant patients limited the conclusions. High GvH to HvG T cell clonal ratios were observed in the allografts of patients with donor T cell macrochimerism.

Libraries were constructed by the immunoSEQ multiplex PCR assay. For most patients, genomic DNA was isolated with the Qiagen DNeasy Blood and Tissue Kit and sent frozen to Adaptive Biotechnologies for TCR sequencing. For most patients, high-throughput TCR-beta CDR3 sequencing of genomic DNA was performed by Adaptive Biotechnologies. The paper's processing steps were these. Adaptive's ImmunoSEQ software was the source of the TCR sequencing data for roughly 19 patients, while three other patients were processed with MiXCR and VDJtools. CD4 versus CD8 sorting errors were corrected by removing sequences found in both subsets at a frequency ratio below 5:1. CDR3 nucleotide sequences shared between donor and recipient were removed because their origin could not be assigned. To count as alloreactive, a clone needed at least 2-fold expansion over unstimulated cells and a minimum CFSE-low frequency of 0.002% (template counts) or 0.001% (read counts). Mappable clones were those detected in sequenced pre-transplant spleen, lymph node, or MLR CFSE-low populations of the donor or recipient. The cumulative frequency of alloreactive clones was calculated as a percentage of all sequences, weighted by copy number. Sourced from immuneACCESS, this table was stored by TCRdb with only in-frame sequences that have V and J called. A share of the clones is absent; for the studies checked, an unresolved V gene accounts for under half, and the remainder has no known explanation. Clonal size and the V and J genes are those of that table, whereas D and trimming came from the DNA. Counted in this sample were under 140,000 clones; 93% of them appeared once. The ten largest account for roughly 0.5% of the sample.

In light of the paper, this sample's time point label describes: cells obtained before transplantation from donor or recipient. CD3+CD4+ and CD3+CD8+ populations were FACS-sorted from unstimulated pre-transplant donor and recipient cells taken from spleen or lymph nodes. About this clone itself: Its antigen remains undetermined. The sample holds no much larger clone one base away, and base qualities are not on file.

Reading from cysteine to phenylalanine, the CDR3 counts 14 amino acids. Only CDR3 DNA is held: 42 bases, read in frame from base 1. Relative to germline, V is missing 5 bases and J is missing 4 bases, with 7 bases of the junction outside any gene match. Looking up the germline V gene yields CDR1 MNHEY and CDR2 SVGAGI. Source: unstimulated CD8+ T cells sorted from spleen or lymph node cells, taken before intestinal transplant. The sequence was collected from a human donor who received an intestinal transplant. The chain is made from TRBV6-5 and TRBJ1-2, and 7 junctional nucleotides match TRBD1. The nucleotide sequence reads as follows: TGTGCCAGCAGTCCAGCCCGGGACAGCTATGGCTACACCTTC. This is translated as CASSPARDSYGYTF.